This T cell receptor beta chain was sequenced for a study of blood T cells in healthy people across ages. Study-level background: Template-switching capture recovered about one barcoded beta molecule per two T cells.

Study results and caveats: Long-lived donors had more naive CD4+ cells and higher diversity than aged donors. Naive T cell percentage showed a strong correlation with TCR beta diversity.

With respect to this clonotype: The antigen is undetermined.

Donors gave around 10 milliliters of peripheral blood apiece. The germline gives CDR1 SGHDN, CDR2 FVKESK. The CDR3 extends over 14 amino acids. V lost 4 bases and J 5 bases, leaving 11 bases between the germline ends. It was with a sample-barcoded 5' primer and a J-beta primer mix that a second PCR of about 6 to 12 cycles was run. From the 5' RACE reads, TCRdb called clonotypes with MiXCR, one entry per CDR3 protein. The table records about 1.1 million distinct CDR3 sequences, 35% to 45% of them present only once. The specimen was blood. The source is a man younger than 30 in good health. This chain uses TRBV14 with TRBJ1-4; D is possibly TRBD1 (5 bases). Written as DNA, the CDR3 is TGTGCCAGCAGCCCCCGGACAAGAAATGAAAAACTGTTTTTT. This translates into CASSPRTRNEKLFF.